What follows are 14 T cell receptor beta chains derived from one specimen sequenced in a study of CD8 T cells in ankylosing spondylitis (dated by TCRdb to about 2017). The library was built by means of 5' RACE. Sequencing used an Illumina HiSeq 2500. TCRdb passed the public sequencing reads through fastp at Q25 and MiXCR, retaining productive beta sequences. Rows are combined by CDR3 protein, so each entry shows the most common genes and DNA. The sample profile shows about 150,000 distinct CDR3 sequences; 9.5% to 12% of them were found once. The biggest ten clones account for approximately 4% of the sample. Source material: blood, either unsorted or a sorted T cell fraction (not recorded which). Receptor source: a female donor with ankylosing spondylitis or in good health (not recorded which).

This clonotype was observed at least ten times. The rearrangement links TRBV5-1 to TRBJ1-3; no reliable D call. The CDR3 covers 13 residues. Germline CDR1 and CDR2: SGHRS and YFSETQ. V was cut by 1 base and J by 4 bases, with 6 bases left in between. CDR3: CASSLTDGNTIYF. CDR3 in DNA: TGCGCCAGCAGCTTGACAGACGGAAACACCATATATTTT.

Many counts were recorded for this clonotype. CDR3 loop: CSVGLGRPYNEQFF. CDR3 DNA sequence: TGCAGCGTTGGATTGGGACGGCCGTACAATGAGCAGTTCTTC. The rearrangement links TRBV29-1 to TRBJ2-1; D might be TRBD1 or TRBD2, each matching 5 bases. This CDR3 has 14 residues. Germline lookup yields CDR1 SQVTM and CDR2 ANQGSEA. Trimming took 4 bases from V and 4 from J, leaving 14 bases between them.

This clonotype was recorded at least ten times. J is TRBJ1-5 and V is TRBV20-1; 7 bases align to TRBD1. V was clipped by 1 base and J by 4 bases; unmatched bases: 4. From germline, CDR1 is DFQATT and CDR2 SNEGSKA (reference sequence). The CDR3 totals 14 residues. As DNA, the CDR3 is TGCAGTGCTAGAGCCGGGACAGCTAATCAGCCCCAGCATTTT. As protein: CSARAGTANQPQHF.

This clonotype was detected many times. Here the CDR3 reads CASSPSETQYF. The CDR3 bases are TGTGCCAGCTCTCCGTCAGAGACCCAGTACTTC. The V call is TRBV18, the J call TRBJ2-5, with unresolved D. Germline V gene data show CDR1 as KGHSH and CDR2 as LQKENI. This CDR3 region has 11 residues. Trimming took 6 bases from V and 4 from J, leaving 6 bases between them.

This clonotype occurred many times. This sequence joins TRBV7-9 and TRBJ1-1; maybe TRBD1 (6 bases). This CDR3 is 16 amino acids long. Germline-derived CDR1 and CDR2 are SEHNR and FQNEAQ (reference sequence). Trimming removed 5 bases at V and 0 bases at J, with 16 bases between. This chain's CDR3 is CASSRTTGTLNTEAFF. DNA of the CDR3: TGTGCCAGCAGCAGGACCACAGGGACCTTGAACACTGAAGCTTTCTTT.

This clonotype has a count of ten or more. The chain has TRBV20-1 and TRBJ2-7; maybe TRBD2 (6 bases). There are 13 residues in the CDR3. Germline CDR1 DFQATT, CDR2 SNEGSKA (reference sequence). V lost 0 bases and J 4 bases, leaving 10 bases between the germline ends. The CDR3 spells CSARDRREYEQYF. For the CDR3, the DNA is TGCAGTGCTAGAGATCGGAGGGAGTACGAGCAGTACTTC.

This clonotype was counted many times. The chain carries TRBV6-5 and TRBJ1-1; D remains unclear. This CDR3 has 14 residues. The ends were cut back, 0 bases at V and 3 bases at J, with 8 bases in the middle. CDR1 and CDR2 from the germline V gene are MNHEY and SVGAGI. The CDR3: CASSYSAGDTEAFF. In DNA, the CDR3 is TGTGCCAGCAGTTACTCGGCCGGGGACACTGAAGCTTTCTTT.

This clonotype has at least ten counts. The chain combines TRBV7-2 with TRBJ2-3; unclear D gene. This CDR3 spans 9 amino acids. Per germline, CDR1 SGHTA and CDR2 FQGNSA. Between the trimmed V and J ends, which lost 11 bases and 6 bases, there was a span of 6 bases. CDR3 sequence reads: CAPGDTQYF. The CDR3 coding sequence is TGTGCCCCTGGGGATACGCAGTATTTT.

Notes on this clonotype: It may be a read error: a sequence one base away is much more abundant. The chain employs TRBV12-3 or TRBV12-4 and TRBJ2-1; 14 bases are a match to TRBD2. The CDR3 has 19 residues. The chain's CDR3 is CTSSLIPTTSGGANNEQFF. The CDR3 DNA is TGTACCAGCAGTTTAATCCCTACGACTAGCGGGGGGGCCAATAATGAGCAGTTCTTC.

This clonotype came up many times. V gene TRBV29-1 combines with J gene TRBJ2-2; 8 bases are shared with TRBD2. V gave up 1 base and J gave up 5 bases; unmatched junction bases: 3. The CDR3 consists of 14 residues. CDR1 is SQVTM and CDR2 is ANQGSEA in the germline V gene. In DNA form, the CDR3 reads TGCAGCGTTGAAGGGACTAGCAGGACCGGGGAGCTGTTTTTT. Translating it yields CSVEGTSRTGELFF.

For this clonotype: This sequence may be a read error, since a much larger clone differs from it by one base. This rearrangement joins TRBV18 to TRBJ2-4; D might be TRBD1 or TRBD2, each matching 6 bases. This CDR3 has 15 amino acids. V lost 6 bases to trimming and J lost 9 bases, with 21 bases between them. CDR1 KGHSH and CDR2 LQKENI come from the germline V gene. The CDR3 reads CASSDTAGGTFIQYF. The CDR3 bases are TGTGCCAGCTCGGACACGGCGGGCGGGACATTCATTCAGTACTTC.

This clonotype was seen at least ten times. This chain joins TRBV11-2 and TRBJ1-6; the D is unclear. The length of the CDR3 is 15 residues. The V end lost 4 bases, the J end lost 7 bases, and 14 bases lay between the germline ends. Germline assignment: CDR1 SGHAT and CDR2 FQNNGV. CDR3 amino acids: CASSSQPDPNSPLHF. The CDR3 DNA sequence: TGTGCCAGCAGCTCACAGCCGGACCCGAATTCACCCCTCCACTTT.

In its sample, this clonotype was seen a few times. The chain employs TRBV15 and TRBJ2-1; D is uncertain. Germline V gene data show CDR1 as LNHNV and CDR2 as YYDKDF (reference sequence). Trimming stripped 8 bases from V and 5 bases from J, with 7 bases between. The CDR3 contains 11 residues. The CDR3 coding sequence is TGTGCCACCGGGCTTCACAATGAGCAGTTCTTC. Amino acids: CATGLHNEQFF.

This clonotype was seen many times. The rearrangement links TRBV4-2 to TRBJ2-5; 15 bases map to TRBD2. The V gene's germline CDR1 is LGHNA and CDR2 YNFKEQ. Trimming took 4 bases from V and 5 from J; bases not matched to a gene: 8. The CDR3 is 17 amino acids. In DNA form, the CDR3 reads TGTGCCAGCAGCCCGGGACTAGCGGGGGGCTATGGGGAGACCCAGTACTTC. This translates into CASSPGLAGGYGETQYF.